The present T cell receptor beta chain was sequenced within a study of blood T cells in healthy people across ages (dated by TCRdb to the mid-2010s). Concerning the study at large: Template switching captured roughly one uniquely barcoded TCR beta cDNA molecule per two T cells in model experiments. Four age groups were formed from the donors: young (average approximately 15 years), middle-aged (approximately 41), aged (approximately 60) and long-lived (about 80). Donors of different ages were randomly distributed across sequencing lanes to avoid experimental bias. To track age-related changes in TCR beta repertoire diversity, the study relied on deep sequencing normalized with unique cDNA molecular identifiers. For two donors (one aged 18 to 29 and one aged 80 or older), the study analyzed two additional independent replicas of 1 million unique cDNA reads from the same blood draw. Overall results and qualifications from the work: Observed TCR beta diversity per million T cells fell roughly linearly with age, and a significant reduction was already apparent by age roughly 41. Compared with the aged group, the long-lived group had more naive CD4+ T cells, fewer expanded clones and increased TCR diversity, a pattern suggesting age selection. A strong correlation was found between observed TCR beta diversity and the percentage of naive T cells measured by flow cytometry. Estimates of total diversity based on one million sequenced T cells were regarded as lower bounds and as underestimates. The CMV infection status of donors was not known, potentially confounding age-related changes in expanded clonotypes. Bulk unsorted PBMC profiling prevented conclusive comparison of naive and antigen-experienced compartments.

Remarks on this clonotype: Its recognized antigen is unknown. One base away there is no much larger clone; base qualities are not given.

The library was built by means of 5' RACE. Sequencing relied on an Illumina HiSeq 2500. The second PCR ran for about 7 to 11 cycles and used a J-beta primer mix along with a sample-barcoded 5' primer. A template-switch 5' adaptor carrying 12 random nucleotides introduced a unique molecular identifier onto each TCR beta cDNA molecule. Each sample yielded at least 2.5 million CDR3-containing paired-end reads. The Mint cDNA synthesis kit, primed by a TRBC-specific oligonucleotide, was used to synthesize first-strand cDNA from all RNA. Following uracil-DNA glycosylase treatment, a first 18-cycle PCR with universal primers M1SS and BC2_uni_R was performed on all cDNA. The original pipeline was this. For normalization, 1 million high-quality reads, each with a distinct molecular identifier, were randomly selected from each sample. Reads with shared molecular identifiers were discarded instead of being binned into consensus sequences. MiTCR, with a Q25 quality threshold and the strictest error-elimination algorithm, was used for CDR3 identification, clonotype clustering and error correction. A nonparametric unseen species model with Euler transformation was used to estimate a lower bound on total TCR beta diversity. TCRdb handled the public reads itself, with Q25 trimming in fastp and clone calling in MiXCR, and kept productive beta chains. Merged by CDR3 protein, the rows form single entries marked with the most common genes and DNA. The V and J calls come from TCRdb's annotation, not from the publication. This sample lists 1.5 million to 2 million distinct CDR3 sequences; around 50% were detected once. More than 2% of the sample is in the top ten clones.

The 39 donors, aged roughly 6 to 95 years, were systemically healthy Caucasian individuals from Russia. Ten milliliters of peripheral blood were drawn from each donor into EDTA-treated Vacutainer tubes. Ficoll-Paque density-gradient centrifugation was used to isolate PBMCs, with at least 7 million per sample. Total RNA, at least 6 micrograms per sample, was extracted from PBMCs with Trizol reagent. For every donor, an aliquot of PBMCs went through flow cytometry to measure the percentages of naive CD45RAhigh/CD27high T cells. The germline V gene yields MNHEY for CDR1 and SVGEGT for CDR2. The V and J ends are trimmed by 3 bases and 0 bases, leaving 12 bases between them. The CDR3 goes from the cysteine to the phenylalanine over 15 residues. The DNA shown is the 45-base CDR3, in frame from base 1.

The chain is made from TRBV6-2 or TRBV6-3 and TRBJ2-7, with a tentative D gene TRBD2 over 6 matching bases. This receptor was obtained from a woman aged 40 to 50 in good health. Sample: blood. The sequenced DNA: TGTGCCAGCAGTTATGATAGGAGGGGCTCCTACGAGCAGTACTTC. Translated, this gives CASSYDRRGSYEQYF.